This T cell receptor (beta chain) was retrieved from a study of blood T cell repertoires in COVID-19. Study-level information: PBMCs, B-cell-depleted T cells, or T cells were the source of the cDNA or gDNA that made up the material.

CDR3 size: 16 residues. In germline, CDR1 is SGHRS, CDR2 YFSETQ. V shed 0 bases, J shed 0 bases, and the junction held 3 bases outside the gene matches. How the authors handled the data: Counts of nucleated cells, estimated from reference gene primer amplification, were obtained. Data came from immunoSEQ multiplex PCR; TCRdb stores just in-frame clones and leaves some out. Clone size and V and J calls were adopted from that table, with D and trimming inferred from the DNA. The sample carries about 210,000 clones, about nine tenths recorded once. The TCR sequence derives from a man younger than 35 with active or convalescent COVID-19. V usage is TRBV5-1 and J usage is TRBJ2-1, with TRBD1 matching over 7 bases. Sample: peripheral blood. The CDR3 is CASSLEGTVSYNEQFF. CDR3 nucleotides: TGCGCCAGCAGCTTGGAGGGGACAGTCTCCTACAATGAGCAGTTCTTC.